These T cell receptor beta chains were read from a single sample in a study of neurological immune-mediated disorders. TCRdb re-derived calls from the 5' RACE reads in MiXCR, one entry per CDR3 protein. The top ten hold more than 2% of the sample, which has roughly 41,000 distinct CDR3 sequences, around 2% seen once. The sequenced sample consisted of PBMCs. All receptors derive from a woman between 35 and 50 years old with multiple sclerosis. The CDR3 runs from the conserved cysteine through the conserved F or W.

j_gene: TRBJ2-7
v_gene: TRBV7-9
CDR3aa: CASSPDRPYEQYF

j_gene: TRBJ2-3
v_gene: TRBV7-9
CDR3aa: CASSLSGTDTQYF

j_gene: TRBJ2-5
v_gene: TRBV2
CDR3aa: CASSEGETQYF

j_gene: TRBJ2-1
v_gene: TRBV18
CDR3aa: CASSPQGTQNEQFF

j_gene: TRBJ1-5
v_gene: TRBV20-1
CDR3aa: CSARDRMGGDQPQHF

j_gene: TRBJ1-2
v_gene: TRBV4-1
CDR3aa: CASSQAPTTGLYGYTF

j_gene: TRBJ2-1
v_gene: TRBV5-4
CDR3aa: CASSRLAGGGAENEQFF

j_gene: TRBJ2-1
v_gene: TRBV6-5
CDR3aa: CASSYSNGQEQFF

j_gene: TRBJ2-1
v_gene: TRBV5-1
CDR3aa: CASSTWTSGGANEQFF

j_gene: TRBJ1-2
v_gene: TRBV7-6
CDR3aa: CASSLLGNDYGYTF

j_gene: TRBJ2-1
v_gene: TRBV6-2/TRBV6-3
CDR3aa: CASSYGGLAPYNEQFF